A selection of T cell receptor beta chains follows, all from one sample in a study of T cells in Graves' hyperthyroidism and ophthalmopathy. TCRdb re-called the multiplex PCR reads with MiXCR, one entry per CDR3 protein. The sample includes about 640,000 distinct CDR3 sequences, roughly 20% of them seen just once. The specimen sequenced was blood. The receptors shown here come from a man younger than 45 with Graves' ophthalmopathy. CDR3s include the opening cysteine and the closing phenylalanine or tryptophan. D genes are given only for firm matches. Some rows have no size entry. The others give once, few or many, or a class for an expanded clone.

d_call,v_call,j_call,clone_size,cdr3_aa,cdr3_nt
TRBD2,TRBV6-1,TRBJ2-5,.,CASSEYSAGGQETQYF,TGTGCCAGCAGTGAATATAGCGCGGGAGGCCAAGAGACCCAGTACTTC
TRBD1,TRBV7-9,TRBJ2-7,.,CASSLEQGGNEQYF,TGTGCCAGCAGCTTAGAACAGGGGGGTAACGAGCAGTACTTC
.,TRBV20-1,TRBJ2-7,many,CSAKQGNEQYF,TGCAGTGCTAAACAGGGAAACGAGCAGTACTTC
.,TRBV6-9,TRBJ1-1,.,CASSFIDRNTEAFF,TGTGCCAGCAGTTTTATCGACAGGAACACTGAAGCTTTCTTT
TRBD2,TRBV10-1,TRBJ2-1,.,CASKSSTSGGVNEQFF,TGCGCCAGCAAATCCTCGACTAGCGGGGGGGTTAATGAGCAGTTCTTC
.,TRBV20-1,TRBJ2-1,many,CSARAGTALAASYNEQFF,TGCAGTGCTAGAGCGGGGACAGCCTTAGCGGCCTCCTACAATGAGCAGTTCTTC
.,TRBV30,TRBJ2-7,many,CAWQAARSEQYF,TGTGCCTGGCAAGCGGCGAGGAGCGAGCAGTACTTC
.,TRBV6-1,TRBJ1-2,.,CASTSAYGYTF,TGTGCCAGCACTAGTGCTTATGGCTACACCTTC
.,TRBV28,TRBJ1-4,many,CASSTSGLRGMNEKLFF,.
TRBD1,TRBV28,TRBJ1-4,.,CATSWETGLNEKLFF,TGTGCCACCTCCTGGGAGACAGGGCTGAATGAAAAACTGTTTTTT
.,TRBV28,TRBJ2-1,many,CASSLGFEQFF,TGTGCCAGCAGTTTGGGCTTTGAGCAGTTCTTC
TRBD1,TRBV2,TRBJ1-1,.,CASSEGQGYTEAFF,TGTGCCAGCAGTGAAGGACAGGGTTACACTGAAGCTTTCTTT
TRBD1,TRBV27,TRBJ1-6,.,CASSPGQGSSPLHF,TGTGCCAGCAGTCCCGGACAGGGGTCTTCACCCCTCCACTTT
.,TRBV11-2,TRBJ2-2,.,CASSKNRATGELFF,TGTGCCAGCAGCAAGAACAGGGCTACCGGGGAGCTGTTTTTT
TRBD1,TRBV7-9,TRBJ1-6,few,CASSLETGDNSPLHF,TGTGCCAGCAGCTTGGAAACAGGGGACAATTCACCCCTCCACTTT
.,TRBV29-1,TRBJ2-1,.,CSVPGVYNEQFF,TGCAGCGTCCCAGGGGTCTACAATGAGCAGTTCTTC
.,TRBV14,TRBJ1-3,.,CASSQDFFSGNTIYF,TGTGCCAGCAGCCAAGACTTCTTCTCTGGAAACACCATATATTTT
TRBD1,TRBV2,TRBJ2-5,.,CASSETYRGETQYF,TGTGCCAGCAGTGAAACCTACAGGGGAGAGACCCAGTACTTC
TRBD2,TRBV12-3/TRBV12-4,TRBJ2-3,many,CASSPTSGRAADTQYF,TGTGCCAGCAGTCCTACTAGCGGGAGGGCGGCAGATACGCAGTATTTT
.,TRBV10-3,TRBJ1-1,.,CAAQGTNTEAFF,TGTGCCGCCCAGGGGACGAACACTGAAGCTTTCTTT
TRBD2,TRBV12-3/TRBV12-4,TRBJ2-3,many,CASSLGEAGAQYF,TGTGCCAGCAGTTTAGGCGAAGCGGGGGCGCAGTATTTT
TRBD1,TRBV20-1,TRBJ1-4,.,CSAKRDRNEKLFF,TGCAGTGCTAAACGGGACAGGAATGAAAAACTGTTTTTT
.,TRBV7-2,TRBJ2-7,.,CASRSGGSNSYEQYF,TGTGCCAGCAGGAGTGGGGGGAGTAATTCCTACGAGCAGTACTTC
TRBD2,TRBV5-1,TRBJ2-1,few,CASSFSPAGGVNEQFF,TGCGCCAGCAGCTTTAGTCCAGCGGGAGGTGTGAATGAGCAGTTCTTC
.,TRBV20-1,TRBJ1-1,.,CSARAGRAEAFF,TGCAGTGCTAGAGCGGGTAGGGCTGAAGCTTTCTTT
.,TRBV20-1,TRBJ1-1,many,CSARQGSDTEAFF,TGCAGTGCTAGGCAGGGAAGCGACACTGAAGCTTTCTTT
.,TRBV20-1,TRBJ2-5,few,CSARGASVSETQYF,TGCAGTGCTAGAGGGGCTAGCGTTTCGGAGACCCAGTACTTC
TRBD1,TRBV4-3,TRBJ2-1,.,CASSHPGTGGDNEQFF,TGCGCCAGCAGCCATCCCGGGACAGGGGGGGACAATGAGCAGTTCTTC
.,TRBV27,TRBJ2-3,.,CASMSDTSTDTQYF,TGTGCCAGCATGAGCGATACTAGCACAGATACGCAGTATTTT
.,TRBV9,TRBJ1-3,.,CASSTLDSRSGNTIYF,TGTGCCAGCAGCACTTTGGACAGCCGCTCTGGAAACACCATATATTTT
.,TRBV28,TRBJ2-5,many,CASSSSRETQYF,TGTGCCAGCAGTTCGTCCCGGGAGACCCAGTACTTC
.,TRBV27,TRBJ2-3,.,CASSLLVGAYTDTQYF,TGTGCCAGCAGTTTATTAGTCGGAGCCTACACAGATACGCAGTATTTT
.,TRBV6-2/TRBV6-3,TRBJ1-1,.,CASSKAGPGTEAFF,TGTGCCAGCAGCAAGGCAGGGCCCGGGACTGAAGCTTTCTTT
TRBD1,TRBV10-3,TRBJ2-7,.,CAIKGQDSYEQYF,TGTGCCATCAAGGGACAGGACTCCTACGAGCAGTACTTC
.,TRBV4-3,TRBJ2-7,few,CASSQAPGVPIYEQYF,TGCGCCAGCAGCCAAGCCCCGGGAGTTCCAATCTACGAGCAGTACTTC
.,TRBV20-1,TRBJ2-1,.,CSAREISSSYNEQFF,TGCAGTGCTAGAGAGATATCGAGCTCCTACAATGAGCAGTTCTTC
TRBD2,TRBV6-5,TRBJ2-7,few,CASSPSGLAGSYEQYF,TGTGCCAGCAGTCCCTCGGGACTAGCGGGTTCCTACGAGCAGTACTTC
.,TRBV12-3/TRBV12-4,TRBJ2-2,many,CASSPQDSYTGELFF,TGTGCCAGCAGCCCCCAGGACAGCTACACCGGGGAGCTGTTTTTT
TRBD1,TRBV28,TRBJ2-7,.,CASSKGAYYEQYF,TGTGCCAGCAGTAAGGGGGCCTACTACGAGCAGTACTTC
.,TRBV10-3,TRBJ2-2,.,CAISETGAHGGELFF,TGTGCCATCAGTGAAACGGGGGCCCACGGCGGGGAGCTGTTTTTT
TRBD1,TRBV20-1,TRBJ1-1,.,CSARANRGPRVPEAFF,TGCAGTGCTAGAGCCAACAGGGGGCCTCGGGTCCCTGAAGCTTTCTTT
.,TRBV6-1,TRBJ2-1,.,CASKNPGTSYNEQFF,TGTGCCAGCAAAAACCCAGGGACCTCCTACAATGAGCAGTTCTTC
.,TRBV14,TRBJ1-1,few,CASSQDPGLGTEAFF,TGTGCCAGCAGCCAAGACCCGGGGCTCGGCACTGAAGCTTTCTTT
TRBD1,TRBV28,TRBJ1-5,.,CASSLMGTGYQPQHF,TGTGCCAGCAGTTTAATGGGGACAGGATATCAGCCCCAGCATTTT
TRBD2,TRBV27,TRBJ2-3,.,CASRSSGSTDTQYF,TGTGCCAGCAGGTCTAGCGGGAGCACAGATACGCAGTATTTT
.,TRBV11-1,TRBJ2-7,many,CASSLAPGPHAEQYF,TGTGCCAGCAGCTTAGCACCTGGGCCCCACGCCGAGCAGTACTTC
.,TRBV20-1,TRBJ2-3,.,CSAPGPQGPDTQYF,TGCAGTGCCCCGGGACCCCAAGGTCCAGATACGCAGTATTTT
TRBD2,TRBV12-3/TRBV12-4,TRBJ2-7,.,CASSRGVTYEQYF,TGTGCCAGCAGCCGGGGGGTTACGTACGAGCAGTACTTC
.,TRBV7-8,TRBJ1-1,.,CASSHLSGEAFF,TGTGCCAGCAGCCATCTTTCTGGGGAAGCTTTCTTT
.,TRBV10-3,TRBJ2-1,.,CAISEPSCRGGKGNEQFF,TGTGCCATCAGTGAGCCCTCGTGCCGGGGCGGGAAGGGGAATGAGCAGTTCTTC
.,TRBV29-1,TRBJ2-2,.,CSVESGAGTGELFF,TGCAGCGTTGAATCAGGGGCCGGGACCGGGGAGCTGTTTTTT
.,TRBV7-8,TRBJ1-1,.,CASSEQSSVNTEAFF,TGTGCCAGCAGCGAACAATCCAGCGTGAACACTGAAGCTTTCTTT
.,TRBV2,TRBJ2-1,few,CASSEGLASDNEQFF,TGTGCCAGCAGTGAAGGTTTGGCTAGCGACAATGAGCAGTTCTTC
.,TRBV15,TRBJ1-1,.,CATRRRGLDTEAFF,TGTGCCACCAGGCGGAGGGGTCTCGACACTGAAGCTTTCTTT
.,TRBV20-1,TRBJ2-2,.,CSATNRGGSTGELFF,TGCAGTGCTACGAACAGGGGAGGGTCCACCGGGGAGCTGTTTTTT
.,TRBV11-2,TRBJ2-3,many,CASSSGGGGNTDTQYF,TGTGCCAGCAGCTCCGGAGGGGGCGGGAACACAGATACGCAGTATTTT
TRBD2,TRBV7-2,TRBJ2-3,few,CASSLGWWREGGTDTQYF,TGTGCCAGCAGCTTAGGATGGTGGCGGGAGGGCGGCACAGATACGCAGTATTTT
TRBD1,TRBV7-2,TRBJ2-7,.,CASSLTGTGGVEQYF,TGTGCCAGCAGCTTGACCGGGACAGGGGGGGTTGAGCAGTACTTC